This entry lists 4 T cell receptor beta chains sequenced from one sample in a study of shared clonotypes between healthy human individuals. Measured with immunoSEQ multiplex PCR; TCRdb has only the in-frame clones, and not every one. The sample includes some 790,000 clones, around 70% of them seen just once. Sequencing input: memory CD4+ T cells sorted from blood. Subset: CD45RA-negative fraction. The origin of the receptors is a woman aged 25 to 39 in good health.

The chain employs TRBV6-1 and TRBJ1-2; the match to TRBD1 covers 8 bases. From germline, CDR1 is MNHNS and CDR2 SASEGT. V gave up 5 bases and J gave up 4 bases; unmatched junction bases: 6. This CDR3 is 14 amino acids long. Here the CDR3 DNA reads TGTGCCAGCAGTAAGGACAGGGATGGCTATGGCTACACCTTC. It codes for CASSKDRDGYGYTF.

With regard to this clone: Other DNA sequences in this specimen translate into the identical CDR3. CDR3 region: CAQRQGKSYEQYF. The CDR3 DNA is TGTGCCCAGAGACAGGGAAAGTCCTACGAGCAGTACTTC. V is TRBV30 and J is TRBJ2-7; TRBD1 matches 7 bases. The junction had 8 bases not matched to a gene; V was cut back by 8 bases and J by 1 base. The CDR3 sequence is 13 residues long. Germline lookup yields CDR1 GTSNPN and CDR2 SVGIG (reference sequence).

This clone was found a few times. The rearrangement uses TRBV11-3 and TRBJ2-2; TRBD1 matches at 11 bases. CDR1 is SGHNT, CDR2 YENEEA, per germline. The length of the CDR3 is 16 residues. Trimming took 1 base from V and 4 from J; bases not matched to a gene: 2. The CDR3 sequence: CASSLGTGGGTGELFF. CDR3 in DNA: TGTGCCAGCAGCTTAGGGACAGGGGGCGGCACCGGGGAGCTGTTTTTT.

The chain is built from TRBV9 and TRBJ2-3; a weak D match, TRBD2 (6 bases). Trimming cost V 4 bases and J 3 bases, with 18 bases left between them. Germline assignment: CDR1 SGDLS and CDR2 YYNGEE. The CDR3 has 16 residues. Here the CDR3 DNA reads TGTGCCAGCAGCACGACTGGTAGCGGACTAACAGATACGCAGTATTTT. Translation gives CASSTTGSGLTDTQYF.